Listed below are T cell receptor beta chains from one sample, sequenced in a study of cytomegalovirus exposure and HLA in healthy donors. Produced via immunoSEQ multiplex PCR; TCRdb's table is partial and in-frame only. The sample features over 80,000 clones, with around 5% in its top ten. Sequencing input: PBMCs. Receptors originate from a girl aged 5 to 17 in good health and CMV-seropositive. Each CDR3 is given with its conserved first and last residue. Each record gives: V gene, J gene, D gene, CDR3 protein. A D gene is named only where the DNA matches it firmly.

TRBV4-3	TRBJ2-1	TRBD2	CASSQQAGTYNEQFF
TRBV5-6	TRBJ2-3	.	CASSFGTDTQYF
TRBV6-1	TRBJ1-2	.	CAAVRNGQLLYGYTF
TRBV9	TRBJ2-3	TRBD1	CASSARPGGTTDTQYF
TRBV5-4	TRBJ1-5	.	CASSLSGSNQPQHF
TRBV28	TRBJ1-3	TRBD1	CASSEGQGPNTIYF
TRBV16	TRBJ1-1	.	CASSERAAGAFF
TRBV19	TRBJ1-5	.	CASSISLDNLRTQHF
TRBV7-2	TRBJ1-2	.	CASSLGSQGREYGYTF
TRBV4-3	TRBJ2-3	.	CASSQDYGQNTDTQYF
TRBV5-1	TRBJ2-2	TRBD2	CASSLSSGGAFGELFF
TRBV7-2	TRBJ1-2	TRBD1	CASSLDEGATDDYGYTF
TRBV7-9	TRBJ1-1	.	CASSSNRANTEAFF
TRBV2	TRBJ1-5	.	CASRLEEGNQPQHF
TRBV4-1	TRBJ1-6	.	CASRQMGANSPLHF
TRBV13	TRBJ2-3	.	CASSSGGTDTQYF
TRBV4-3	TRBJ1-1	.	CASSQGGGHTEAFF
TRBV2	TRBJ1-2	.	CASSERREGSHGYTF
TRBV4-1	TRBJ1-4	TRBD1	CASSPDRVGEKLFF
TRBV5-6	TRBJ2-6	TRBD2	CASSSLWGSGAGANVLTF
TRBV18	TRBJ1-2	TRBD1	CASSPTQGVNYGYTF
TRBV5-6	TRBJ2-7	.	CASSLWQGRGEQYF